These 12 T cell receptor beta chains came from one sample sequenced in a study of blood T cell repertoires in COVID-19. Only in-frame clones appear in the TCRdb table, and some are missing; sequencing was by immunoSEQ multiplex PCR. The sample yields roughly 100,000 clones, roughly 80% seen once. The sequencing input was peripheral blood. The receptor source for this set is an elderly woman with acute or convalescent COVID-19.

V usage is TRBV11-3 and J usage is TRBJ1-1; TRBD1 matches 10 bases. The CDR3 contains 14 residues. The V gene end was trimmed by 2 bases and the J gene end by 5 bases; junction bases not matched to a gene: 2. CDR1 is SGHNT and CDR2 is YENEEA in the germline V gene. The CDR3 reads CASSLRDRGTEAFF. The CDR3 DNA reads as TGTGCCAGCAGCTTAAGGGACAGGGGTACTGAAGCTTTCTTT.

The chain couples TRBV28 to TRBJ1-5; possible D gene TRBD1, 6 bases. Trimming cost V 6 bases and J 1 base, with 16 bases left between them. Germline-derived CDR1 and CDR2 are MDHEN and SYDVKM. The CDR3 is 16 amino acids. The DNA for the CDR3 is TGTGCCAGCAGCCAAAAAACAGGGATGAGCAATCAGCCCCAGCATTTT. Encoded protein: CASSQKTGMSNQPQHF.

The chain has TRBV11-1 and TRBJ2-2; weak D call: TRBD2 (6 bases). V dropped 5 bases and J dropped 6 bases, with 19 bases sitting between them. CDR3 length: 16 residues. CDR1 and CDR2 (germline): SGHAT, FQDESV (reference sequence). CDR3: CASSPVDRGGAGELFF. CDR3 DNA: TGTGCCAGCAGCCCTGTAGATAGGGGAGGAGCCGGGGAGCTGTTTTTT.

The chain links TRBV24-1 to TRBJ2-3; the match to TRBD1 covers 9 bases. Germline loops: CDR1 KGHDR, CDR2 SFDVKD. V was clipped by 1 base and J by 3 bases; unmatched bases: 1. The CDR3 length is 15 residues. DNA for the CDR3: TGTGCCACCAGTGATTTCGGACAGGGGACAGATACGCAGTATTTT. Translating it yields CATSDFGQGTDTQYF.

This clone was seen a few times. The chain is built from TRBV7-8 and TRBJ2-7; TRBD2 aligns across 9 bases. The J segment lost 4 bases and the V segment lost 4 bases, leaving 2 bases of the junction unmatched. The germline V gene has CDR1 SGHVS and CDR2 FQNEAQ. The CDR3 contains 13 residues. The CDR3 region has the DNA TGTGCCAGCAGCTATAGCGGGAGTTACGAGCAGTACGTC. Translation: CASSYSGSYEQYV.

The rearrangement joins TRBV28 to TRBJ2-1; D is perhaps TRBD1 (6 bases). The CDR3 totals 14 residues. V lost 1 base and J lost 5, with 9 bases in between. The germline gives CDR1 MDHEN, CDR2 SYDVKM. CDR3 protein: CASSLSRGNNEQFF. The CDR3 DNA follows: TGTGCCAGCAGTTTATCGAGGGGGAACAATGAGCAGTTCTTC.

The chain is built from TRBV18 and TRBJ1-5; 9 bases fit TRBD1. Per germline, CDR1 KGHSH and CDR2 LQKENI. J was trimmed by 6 bases and V by 2 bases; bases with no gene match: 5. The CDR3 is 15 amino acids. In DNA, the CDR3 is TGTGCCAGCTCACCAATCGGACAGGGGAGTCAGCCCCAGCATTTT. Residues: CASSPIGQGSQPQHF.

The gene calls are TRBV29-1 and TRBJ2-3; 10 bases agree with TRBD1. V shed 3 bases and J 6 bases; nucleotides not matched to a gene: 9. The CDR3 runs to 15 residues. Germline assignment: CDR1 SQVTM and CDR2 ANQGSEA. This CDR3 reads CSVEGGQGSFDTQYF. The CDR3 DNA reads TGCAGCGTTGAGGGGGGACAGGGGTCGTTTGATACGCAGTATTTT.

The chain uses TRBV6-1 and TRBJ2-3; D may be TRBD2 (6 bases). Per the germline V gene, CDR1 is MNHNS and CDR2 is SASEGT. V lost 2 bases and J 10 bases, leaving 13 bases between the germline ends. The CDR3 is 13 residues long. This CDR3 reads CASSESRRAPQYF. As DNA, the CDR3 is TGTGCCAGCAGTGAATCCAGGAGGGCCCCGCAGTATTTT.

Remarks on this clone: At the DNA level, this CDR3 is encoded by other sequences in the same sample as well. The rearrangement uses TRBV18 and TRBJ2-1, with D possibly TRBD1 on 5 matching bases. The CDR3 has 13 residues. Germline V gene data show CDR1 as KGHSH and CDR2 as LQKENI. Between the trimmed V and J ends, which lost 6 bases and 4 bases, there was a span of 10 bases. The DNA of the CDR3 is TGTGCCAGCTCCCGGACAAGTTACAATGAGCAGTTCTTC. It yields the protein CASSRTSYNEQFF.

The chain recombines TRBV25-1 with TRBJ2-5, with TRBD1 identical over 10 bases. The CDR3 is made up of 12 amino acids. The junction had 4 bases not matched to a gene; V was cut back by 1 base and J by 14 bases. The germline V gene has CDR1 MGHDK and CDR2 SYGVNS. The CDR3 DNA reads TGTGCCAGCAGTGAATCTCCGACAGGGGGCTACTTC. Residues: CASSESPTGGYF.

This clone has more than one count but fewer than ten. V gene TRBV5-1 combines with J gene TRBJ2-3, with 8 positions matching TRBD2. V was pared by 1 base and J by 1 base, with 5 bases of the junction left unmatched. There are 16 residues in the CDR3. Germline loops: CDR1 SGHRS, CDR2 YFSETQ. This CDR3 is CASSLFAGGGTDTQYF. The CDR3 DNA reads as TGCGCCAGCAGCTTGTTCGCGGGAGGTGGCACAGATACGCAGTATTTT.